This paragraph reports one T cell receptor beta chain. Antigen: not known. The data are from a study of siplizumab effects on memory and regulatory T cells. Study-wide results and caveats: Unstimulated subset assignment was obtained for only a minor fraction of alloreactive clones.

Generated by immunoSEQ multiplex PCR, the TCRdb table keeps only in-frame clones and is missing some. The sample has about 100,000 clones, more than 85% seen once. V shed 1 base and J shed 1 base, with 5 bases lying between them. The V gene's germline CDR1 is SGHTA and CDR2 FQGNSA. This CDR3 is built from 13 residues. This chain joins TRBV7-2 and TRBJ2-7; no firm D call. This receptor was identified in a human donor in good health. Sequencing was done on a sample of CD4+ T cells sorted from blood. The CDR3 sequence is CASSLGRSYEQYF. DNA of the CDR3: TGTGCCAGCAGCTTAGGTCGGTCCTACGAGCAGTACTTC.